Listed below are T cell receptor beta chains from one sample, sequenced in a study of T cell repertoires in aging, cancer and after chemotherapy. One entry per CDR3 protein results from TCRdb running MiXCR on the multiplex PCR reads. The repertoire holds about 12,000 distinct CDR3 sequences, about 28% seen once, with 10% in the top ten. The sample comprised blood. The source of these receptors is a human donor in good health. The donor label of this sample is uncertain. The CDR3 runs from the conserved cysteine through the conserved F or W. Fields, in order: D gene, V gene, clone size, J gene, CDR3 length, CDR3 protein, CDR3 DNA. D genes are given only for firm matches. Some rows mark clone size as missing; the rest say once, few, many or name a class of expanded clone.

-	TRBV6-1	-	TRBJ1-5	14	CASRERVSNQPQHF	TGTGCCAGCAGAGAGAGAGTTAGCAATCAGCCCCAGCATTTT
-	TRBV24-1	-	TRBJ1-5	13	CATSGGSNQPQHF	TGTGCCACCAGTGGAGGTTCTAATCAGCCCCAGCATTTT
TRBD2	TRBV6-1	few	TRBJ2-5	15	CASSQLAGGQETQYF	TGTGCCAGCAGCCAACTAGCGGGGGGACAAGAGACCCAGTACTTC
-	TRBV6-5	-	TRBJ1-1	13	CASSLLLNTEAFF	TGTGCCAGCAGTTTACTGCTGAACACTGAAGCTTTCTTT
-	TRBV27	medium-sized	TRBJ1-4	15	CASSYHRGEPEKLFF	TGTGCCAGCAGTTACCACCGAGGGGAGCCTGAAAAACTGTTTTTT
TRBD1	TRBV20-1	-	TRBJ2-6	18	CSARPSRQGRSGANVLTF	TGCAGTGCTAGACCCTCTCGACAGGGGAGATCTGGGGCCAACGTCCTGACTTTC
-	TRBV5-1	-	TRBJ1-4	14	CASSGGGGREKLFF	TGCGCCAGCAGCGGAGGCGGGGGACGTGAAAAACTGTTTTTT
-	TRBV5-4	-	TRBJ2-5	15	CASSLEGGAQETQYF	TGTGCCAGCAGCTTGGAAGGGGGGGCGCAAGAGACCCAGTACTTC
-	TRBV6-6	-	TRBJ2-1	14	CASSAGLGGARQFF	TGTGCCAGCAGTGCAGGGCTGGGGGGGGCTCGGCAGTTCTTC
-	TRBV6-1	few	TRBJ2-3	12	CASKAPGDTQYF	TGTGCCAGCAAGGCCCCGGGAGATACGCAGTATTTT
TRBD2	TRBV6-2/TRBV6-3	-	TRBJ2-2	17	CASSYRTSGGAGGELFF	TGTGCCAGCAGTTATAGGACTAGCGGGGGGGCCGGCGGGGAGCTGTTTTTT
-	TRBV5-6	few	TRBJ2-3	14	CASSTGATTDTQYF	TGTGCCAGCAGCACGGGGGCCACCACAGATACGCAGTATTTT
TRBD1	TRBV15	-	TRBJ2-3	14	CATSTGTEADTQYF	TGTGCCACCAGCACCGGGACAGAGGCGGATACGCAGTATTTT
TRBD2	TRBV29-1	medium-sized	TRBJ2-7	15	CSVERGGGASYEQYF	TGCAGCGTTGAACGGGGGGGGGGCGCGTCCTACGAGCAGTACTTC
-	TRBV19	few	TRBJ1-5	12	CASSIRDQPQHF	TGTGCCAGTAGTATACGGGATCAGCCCCAGCATTTT
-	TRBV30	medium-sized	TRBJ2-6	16	CAWSARQHSGANVLTF	TGTGCCTGGAGTGCCAGACAGCACTCTGGGGCCAACGTCCTGACTTTC
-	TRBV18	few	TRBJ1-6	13	CASSPGGKSPLHF	TGTGCCAGCTCACCTGGAGGGAAATCACCCCTCCACTTT
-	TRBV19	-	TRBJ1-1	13	CASSRVGNTEAFF	TGTGCCAGTAGTAGGGTCGGGAACACTGAAGCTTTCTTT
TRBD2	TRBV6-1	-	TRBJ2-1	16	CASSEAPAGGYNEQFF	TGTGCCAGCAGTGAAGCGCCAGCGGGGGGCTACAATGAGCAGTTCTTC
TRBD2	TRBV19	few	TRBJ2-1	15	CASSSRGASGNEQFF	TGTGCCAGTAGTTCAAGAGGGGCTAGCGGCAATGAGCAGTTCTTC
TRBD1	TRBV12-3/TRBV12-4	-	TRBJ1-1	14	CASSPQGAYTEAFF	TGTGCCAGCAGCCCACAGGGGGCGTACACTGAAGCTTTCTTT
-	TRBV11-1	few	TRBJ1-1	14	CASSFGVRGTEAFF	TGTGCCAGCAGCTTTGGGGTAAGAGGCACTGAAGCTTTCTTT
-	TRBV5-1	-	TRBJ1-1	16	CASSLAPSFGGPEAFF	TGCGCCAGCAGCTTGGCTCCAAGCTTCGGGGGGCCTGAAGCTTTCTTT
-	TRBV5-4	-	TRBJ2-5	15	CASSLSGLLQETQYF	TGTGCCAGCAGCTTATCCGGGCTGCTCCAAGAGACCCAGTACTTC
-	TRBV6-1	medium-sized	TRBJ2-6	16	CASSETFSSGANVLTF	TGTGCCAGCAGTGAAACTTTCAGCTCTGGGGCCAACGTCCTGACTTTC
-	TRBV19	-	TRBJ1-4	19	CASSIGWGPGATSNEKLFF	TGTGCCAGTAGTATAGGGTGGGGTCCTGGGGCAACTTCTAATGAAAAACTGTTTTTT
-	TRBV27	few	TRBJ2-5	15	CASSFGTARQETQYF	TGTGCCAGCAGTTTTGGGACTGCCCGTCAAGAGACCCAGTACTTC
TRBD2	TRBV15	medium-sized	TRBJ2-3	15	CATSRGSGGLDTQYF	TGTGCCACCAGCAGAGGTAGCGGGGGGCTTGATACGCAGTATTTT
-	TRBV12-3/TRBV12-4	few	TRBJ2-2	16	CASSPGGVAGTGELFF	TGTGCCAGCAGCCCAGGGGGGGTAGCGGGGACCGGGGAGCTGTTTTTT
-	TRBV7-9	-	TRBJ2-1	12	CASSLRQSEQFF	TGTGCCAGCAGCTTGCGCCAGAGCGAGCAGTTCTTC
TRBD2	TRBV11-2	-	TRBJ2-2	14	CASSFFGGAGELFF	TGTGCCAGCAGCTTTTTCGGGGGGGCAGGGGAGCTGTTTTTT
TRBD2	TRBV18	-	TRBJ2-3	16	CASSPRSGGPGDTQYF	TGTGCCAGCTCACCACGTAGCGGGGGGCCCGGGGATACGCAGTATTTT
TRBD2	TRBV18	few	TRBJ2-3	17	CASSPPGGRPSTDTQYF	TGTGCCAGCTCACCGCCGGGGGGGCGCCCTAGCACAGATACGCAGTATTTT
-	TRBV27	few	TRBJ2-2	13	CASSFSFTGELFF	TGTGCCAGCAGTTTTTCGTTCACCGGGGAGCTGTTTTTT
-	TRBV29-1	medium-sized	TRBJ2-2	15	CSVEVRRAGTGELFF	TGCAGCGTTGAAGTACGGCGAGCGGGCACCGGGGAGCTGTTTTTT
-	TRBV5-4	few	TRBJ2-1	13	CASSLYGAVEQFF	TGTGCCAGCAGCTTGTACGGGGCGGTTGAGCAGTTCTTC
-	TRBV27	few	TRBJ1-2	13	CASSPRGQYGYTF	TGTGCCAGCAGTCCAAGAGGACAGTATGGCTACACCTTC
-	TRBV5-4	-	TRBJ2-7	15	CASSTELGYSYEQYF	TGTGCCAGCAGCACCGAACTAGGCTACTCCTACGAGCAGTACTTC
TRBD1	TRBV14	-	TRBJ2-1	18	CASSQDWPRDRAYNEQFF	TGTGCCAGCAGCCAAGATTGGCCCCGAGACAGGGCCTACAATGAGCAGTTCTTC
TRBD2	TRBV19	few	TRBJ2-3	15	CASRPISGGTDTQYF	TGTGCCAGTAGGCCAATTAGCGGGGGCACAGATACGCAGTATTTT
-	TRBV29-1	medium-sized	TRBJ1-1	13	CSVEAQLNTEAFF	TGCAGCGTTGAAGCACAGTTAAACACTGAAGCTTTCTTT
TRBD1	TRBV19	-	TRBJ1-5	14	CASRPRQGHQPQHF	TGTGCCAGTAGACCACGACAGGGCCATCAGCCCCAGCATTTT
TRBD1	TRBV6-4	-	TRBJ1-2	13	CAIRGGATYGYTF	TGTGCCATCAGGGGGGGGGCAACCTATGGCTACACCTTC
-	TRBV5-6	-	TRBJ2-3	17	CASSLGSDVLGADTQYF	TGCGCCAGCAGCTTGGGGTCGGACGTCCTTGGGGCAGATACGCAGTATTTT
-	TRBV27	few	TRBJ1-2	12	CASSSIGGLYTF	TGTGCCAGCAGTTCCATTGGGGGTTTATACACCTTC
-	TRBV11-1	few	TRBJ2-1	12	CASSPGRGEQFF	TGTGCCAGCAGCCCGGGGCGCGGTGAGCAGTTCTTC
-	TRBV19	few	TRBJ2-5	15	CASSIHTGLQETQYF	TGTGCCAGTAGTATTCACACAGGGTTACAAGAGACCCAGTACTTC
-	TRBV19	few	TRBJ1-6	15	CASSTGSSYNSPLHF	TGTGCCAGTAGCACAGGGAGCTCCTATAATTCACCCCTCCACTTT
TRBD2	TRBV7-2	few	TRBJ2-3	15	CASSLRGVITDTQYF	TGTGCCAGCAGCTTACGGGGGGTTATCACAGATACGCAGTATTTT
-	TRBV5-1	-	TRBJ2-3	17	CASSSPRGRGSGDTQYF	TGCGCCAGCAGCTCGCCCAGGGGGCGGGGGAGCGGAGATACGCAGTATTTT